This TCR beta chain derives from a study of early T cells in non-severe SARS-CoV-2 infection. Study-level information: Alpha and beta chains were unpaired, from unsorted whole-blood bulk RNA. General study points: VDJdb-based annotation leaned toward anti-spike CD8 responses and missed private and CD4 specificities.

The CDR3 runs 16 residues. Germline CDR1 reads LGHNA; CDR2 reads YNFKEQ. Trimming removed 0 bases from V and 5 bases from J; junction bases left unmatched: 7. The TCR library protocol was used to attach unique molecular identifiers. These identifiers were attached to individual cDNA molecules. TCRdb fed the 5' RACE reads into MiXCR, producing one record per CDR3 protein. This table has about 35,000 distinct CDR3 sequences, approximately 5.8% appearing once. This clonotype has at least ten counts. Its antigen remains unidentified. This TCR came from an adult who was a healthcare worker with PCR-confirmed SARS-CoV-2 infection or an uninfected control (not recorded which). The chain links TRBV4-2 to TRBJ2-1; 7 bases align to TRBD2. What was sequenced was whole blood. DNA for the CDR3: TGTGCCAGCAGCCAAGAAGGGGACTATGTAAACAATGAGCAGTTCTTC. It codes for CASSQEGDYVNNEQFF.